The rows below give T cell receptor beta chains drawn from one sample of a study of blood T cell repertoires in COVID-19. Assay used: immunoSEQ multiplex PCR; TCRdb lists only in-frame clones, some missing. The sample lists tens of thousands of clones, roughly 86% occurring once. Sequenced material: peripheral blood. The receptors were sampled from a man aged 65-85 years with acute or convalescent COVID-19. The CDR3 runs from the conserved cysteine through the conserved F or W. The D gene is left open where the match is weak. Size tells how often a clone was seen (once, few, many) or the class of an expanded clone, and some rows leave it out.

CDR3 protein	CDR3 DNA	clone size	V gene	D gene	J gene	CDR3 length
CASSLGTGDTPQHF	TGTGCCAGCAGTTTAGGAACAGGAGATACGCCCCAGCATTTT	NA	TRBV27	NA	TRBJ1-5	14
CASNDRDNRQPQHF	TGTGCCAGTAACGACAGGGATAATCGTCAGCCCCAGCATTTT	NA	TRBV19	TRBD1	TRBJ1-5	14
CASSSRPTANTEAFF	TGCGCCAGCAGCTCCCGACCTACAGCGAACACTGAAGCTTTCTTT	NA	TRBV5-1	NA	TRBJ1-1	15
CASSPSGRGRGELFF	TGTGCCAGCAGTCCGAGCGGAAGGGGGCGCGGGGAGCTGTTTTTT	NA	TRBV5-6	TRBD1	TRBJ2-2	15
CASSRQGYYGYTF	TGTGCCAGCAGCCGACAGGGATACTATGGCTACACCTTC	NA	TRBV12-3/TRBV12-4	TRBD1	TRBJ1-2	13
CASSQEIRDSYEQYF	TGCGCCAGCAGCCAAGAGATCCGGGACTCGTACGAGCAGTACTTC	NA	TRBV4-1	NA	TRBJ2-7	15
CATSGAGPDSNQPQHF	TGTGCCACCAGCGGGGCGGGACCGGATAGCAATCAGCCCCAGCATTTT	NA	TRBV15	NA	TRBJ1-5	16
CASSLGQGWTGELFF	TGTGCCAGCAGTCTAGGACAGGGGTGGACCGGGGAGCTGTTTTTT	NA	TRBV6-6	TRBD1	TRBJ2-2	15
CASSKVGLAVTDTQYF	TGTGCCAGCAGCAAGGTGGGACTAGCGGTCACAGATACGCAGTATTTT	NA	TRBV7-2	TRBD2	TRBJ2-3	16
CASSLAGTVSYNEQFF	TGTGCCAGCAGCTTAGCAGGGACAGTCTCCTACAATGAGCAGTTCTTC	NA	TRBV7-2	TRBD1	TRBJ2-1	16
CASSALGPGLAGEQYF	TGTGCCAGCAGCGCCCTGGGCCCTGGACTAGCCGGCGAGCAGTACTTC	NA	TRBV6-2/TRBV6-3	TRBD2	TRBJ2-7	16
CAWATGRNQPQHF	TGTGCCTGGGCGACAGGGAGGAATCAGCCCCAGCATTTT	NA	TRBV30	TRBD1	TRBJ1-5	13
CASSFSYGRGGYEQYF	TGTGCCAGCAGCTTCTCGTATGGGCGGGGGGGCTACGAGCAGTACTTC	NA	TRBV7-2	TRBD2	TRBJ2-7	16
CASSLGGRHEQFF	TGTGCCAGCAGCTTAGGAGGAAGGCATGAGCAGTTCTTC	once	TRBV5-6	NA	TRBJ2-1	13
CSAGTTGNTIYF	TGCAGCGCAGGGACAACTGGAAACACCATATATTTT	NA	TRBV29-1	NA	TRBJ1-3	12
CAWSSPTGGRTATNEKLFF	TGTGCCTGGAGTTCCCCGACAGGGGGCAGAACGGCAACTAATGAAAAACTGTTTTTT	once	TRBV30	TRBD1	TRBJ1-4	19
CASSQGDYGYTF	TGCGCCAGCAGTCAAGGGGACTACGGCTACACCTTC	NA	TRBV23-1	NA	TRBJ1-2	12
CASSLRTSEYNEQFF	TGTGCCAGCAGCCTTCGGACTAGCGAATACAATGAGCAGTTCTTC	once	TRBV3-1/TRBV3-2	TRBD2	TRBJ2-1	15
CAWAQQVTGAGEKLFF	TGTGCCTGGGCTCAGCAGGTGACAGGGGCGGGTGAAAAACTGTTTTTT	NA	TRBV30	TRBD1	TRBJ1-4	16
CASSPPPSGNTIYF	TGTGCCAGCAGCCCTCCCCCGAGCGGAAACACCATATATTTT	NA	TRBV11-2	NA	TRBJ1-3	14
CASSSGLYQETQYF	TGCGCCAGCAGCTCGGGACTGTACCAAGAGACCCAGTACTTC	NA	TRBV5-1	NA	TRBJ2-5	14
CASNLGGQLSYNEQFF	TGTGCCAGTAACCTTGGAGGGCAGCTCTCCTACAATGAGCAGTTCTTC	NA	TRBV19	NA	TRBJ2-1	16
CASSMGQGEKLFF	TGTGCCAGCAGCATGGGACAGGGTGAAAAACTGTTTTTT	NA	TRBV5-4	TRBD1	TRBJ1-4	13
CASSEAGQPQHF	TGTGCCAGCAGTGAGGCAGGGCAGCCCCAGCATTTT	NA	TRBV2	NA	TRBJ1-5	12